These T cell receptor beta chains were read from a single sample in a study of T cell responses to AZD1222 COVID-19 vaccine. Profiling relied on immunoSEQ multiplex PCR, and the TCRdb table lists in-frame clones only, not all of them. The profile covers about 200,000 clones, with more than 90% appearing a single time and about 3.5% taken by the ten largest. The source was peripheral blood, collected 28 days after the second dose of the MenACWY control vaccine. The receptors stem from an adult who received the MenACWY meningococcal vaccine as a control. Each CDR3 is given with its conserved first and last residue. The D gene is left open where the match is weak. Clone sizes are given selectively: once, few, many, or a class where the clone is expanded.

CDR3nt,CDR3aa,j_gene,d_gene,abundance,v_gene
TGCGCCAGCAGCCCCCGGACACCTACGAACACCGGGGAGCTGTTTTTT,CASSPRTPTNTGELFF,TRBJ2-2,.,few,TRBV5-1
TGTGCCAGCAGCTGGCGAATTTCAGATACGCAGTATTTT,CASSWRISDTQYF,TRBJ2-3,.,.,TRBV7-2
TGTGCCAGCAGTTTGGGGGAGACCCAGTACTTC,CASSLGETQYF,TRBJ2-5,.,.,TRBV27
TGCAGCGTTGGGAGAGGGACTGGCCACGAGCAGTACTTC,CSVGRGTGHEQYF,TRBJ2-7,.,once,TRBV29-1
TGTGCCACCAGCGGGCTAGCCAAAAACATTCAGTACTTC,CATSGLAKNIQYF,TRBJ2-4,.,.,TRBV28
TGCGCCAGCAGCCCAACAGGGCCCTCTCAGCCCCAGCATTTT,CASSPTGPSQPQHF,TRBJ1-5,.,.,TRBV5-1
TGCGCCAGCAGCCCGTTACAGGGGAACTATGGCTACACCTTC,CASSPLQGNYGYTF,TRBJ1-2,TRBD1,.,TRBV5-1
TGTGCCTGGGGCAAGATGGTAGGGGGTCATCAGCCCCAGCATTTT,CAWGKMVGGHQPQHF,TRBJ1-5,.,.,TRBV30
TGTGCCAGCACGATGGCAGGGGTAATCACTGAAGCTTTCTTT,CASTMAGVITEAFF,TRBJ1-1,.,few,TRBV7-9
TGTGCCAGCAGTCCCTGGGTGGGGGAGACCCAGTACTTC,CASSPWVGETQYF,TRBJ2-5,.,.,TRBV7-2
TGTGCCAGCACCCTTCCAGTCCGGAAAGAAATCACCTTC,CASTLPVRKEITF,TRBJ1-2,.,.,TRBV2
TGTGCCAGTAGTATAGGACGATATGAGACTGAAGCTTTCTTT,CASSIGRYETEAFF,TRBJ1-1,.,.,TRBV19
TGTGCCACCAGCAGAGTGGGGGGCGGTGAAAAACTGTTTTTT,CATSRVGGGEKLFF,TRBJ1-4,.,.,TRBV15
TGTGCCACCAGTGCACCGGGACAGGGGATCTCTGGGGCCAACGTCCTGACTTTC,CATSAPGQGISGANVLTF,TRBJ2-6,TRBD1,once,TRBV24-1
TGCAGCGTTGGTCAGGGGCATTTT,CSVGQGHF,TRBJ1-5,.,.,TRBV29-1
TGTGCCAGTAGTATAAAGCACAGGGAGGGATATGGCTACACCTTC,CASSIKHREGYGYTF,TRBJ1-2,.,.,TRBV19
TGCGCCAGCAGCCAAGATTCAGGTCATAGCAATCAGCCCCAGCATTTT,CASSQDSGHSNQPQHF,TRBJ1-5,.,.,TRBV4-1
TGTGCCACCCGCGGACAGGGAGTACGAACTGAAGCTTTCTTT,CATRGQGVRTEAFF,TRBJ1-1,TRBD1,.,TRBV10-3
TGTGCCAGTAGTACCTCGAGAAAAGACAATTCACCCCTCCACTTT,CASSTSRKDNSPLHF,TRBJ1-6,.,few,TRBV19
TGCGCCAGCAGCCTACGGCAAAGGGCTAATGAAAAACTGTTTTTT,CASSLRQRANEKLFF,TRBJ1-4,.,.,TRBV5-1
TGTGCCAGCAGCGCCCGGGGTAGCGGGATGTACGAGCAGTACTTC,CASSARGSGMYEQYF,TRBJ2-7,TRBD2,.,TRBV5-5
TGTGCCAGCAGCTTCGGACTAGCGGTTTACAATGAGCAGTTCTTC,CASSFGLAVYNEQFF,TRBJ2-1,TRBD2,few,TRBV7-2
TGTGCCAGCAGTTACGGACAGAGCAGTTCACCCCTCCACTTT,CASSYGQSSSPLHF,TRBJ1-6,.,.,TRBV28
TGTGCCAGCAGTTCCGGGACTTCTTCGTATGGCTACACCTTC,CASSSGTSSYGYTF,TRBJ1-2,.,.,TRBV6-5
TGCGCCAGCAGCTGGGCGTTAGCGGGGGGTTACAATGAGCAGTTCTTC,CASSWALAGGYNEQFF,TRBJ2-1,TRBD2,.,TRBV5-1
TGTGCCAGCAGCCAGAGACTAGGGGCTTATGAGCAGTTCTTC,CASSQRLGAYEQFF,TRBJ2-1,.,.,TRBV3-1/TRBV3-2
TGTGCCAGCAGCTCCAGGACTGCTGGAAACACCATATATTTT,CASSSRTAGNTIYF,TRBJ1-3,.,.,TRBV7-2
TGTGCCAGTAGTATAGGACTAGCGGGAGGTTACGAGCAGTACTTC,CASSIGLAGGYEQYF,TRBJ2-7,TRBD2,.,TRBV19
TGTGCCACCAGTGCAGGGTTCGGGGAGCTGTTTTTT,CATSAGFGELFF,TRBJ2-2,.,.,TRBV24-1
TGTGCCAGCAGCCCCTACAGGGGGCGCATTACTGAAGCTTTCTTT,CASSPYRGRITEAFF,TRBJ1-1,TRBD1,.,TRBV7-6
TGTGCCAGCAGTTTCGGCCCGGAAGGCAATCAGCCCCAGCATTTT,CASSFGPEGNQPQHF,TRBJ1-5,.,once,TRBV27
TGTGCCAGCAGCGTAGGGCCTAGCGGGAGGTTAGGTTTGGGTGAGACCCAGTACTTC,CASSVGPSGRLGLGETQYF,TRBJ2-5,TRBD2,.,TRBV9
TGCAGCGTGGGACACGACAATGAGCAGTTCTTC,CSVGHDNEQFF,TRBJ2-1,.,.,TRBV29-1
TGTGCCAGCAGTTTAGTACAGGCGATCTACAATGAGCAGTTCTTC,CASSLVQAIYNEQFF,TRBJ2-1,.,.,TRBV27
TGTGCCAGCAGTTTATGGGGGGGGGAAGGCAATCAGCCCCAGCATTTT,CASSLWGGEGNQPQHF,TRBJ1-5,.,.,TRBV28
TGTGCCAGCAGTTTAAAAGCTCAGGGCTATCAGCCCCAGCATTTT,CASSLKAQGYQPQHF,TRBJ1-5,.,.,TRBV27
TGTGCCAGCAGCCAAGATAGTCGCAGGGGGTATAATTCACCCCTCCACTTT,CASSQDSRRGYNSPLHF,TRBJ1-6,TRBD1,.,TRBV14
TGTGCCAGCACTCGTATCAGGGGGCAAGGCTACGAGCAGTACTTC,CASTRIRGQGYEQYF,TRBJ2-7,TRBD1,.,TRBV28
TGCGCCAGCAGCCAAGGACGGGCCGCCTATAATTCACCCCTCCACTTT,CASSQGRAAYNSPLHF,TRBJ1-6,.,.,TRBV4-1
TGTGCCAGCAGGCCCCCCCCGGACAGCTCCTACGAGCAGTACTTC,CASRPPPDSSYEQYF,TRBJ2-7,.,once,TRBV2
TGTGCCAGCGGAGAAACAGCAATCAACTATGGCTACACCTTC,CASGETAINYGYTF,TRBJ1-2,.,.,TRBV6-5
TGCGCCAGCAGCTTTTTACAGAGGAACACTGAAGCTTTCTTT,CASSFLQRNTEAFF,TRBJ1-1,.,.,TRBV5-1
TGTGCCAGCACGGGAGAATGGCCCTCCGACACCGGGGAGCTGTTTTTT,CASTGEWPSDTGELFF,TRBJ2-2,.,.,TRBV2
TGCGCCAGCAGCCAAGATATTGTGGGCCACGACCCAGATACGCAGTATTTT,CASSQDIVGHDPDTQYF,TRBJ2-3,.,.,TRBV4-3
TGCAGCGTTGAATATCAGGGAGGCACTGAAGCTTTCTTT,CSVEYQGGTEAFF,TRBJ1-1,.,.,TRBV29-1
TGTGCCTGGAGTCTAGGACAGGGGGCCCCCTCTGGAAACACCATATATTTT,CAWSLGQGAPSGNTIYF,TRBJ1-3,TRBD1,once,TRBV30